Described below is a single TCR beta chain sequence and its context. Its recognized antigen is unknown. No much larger clone exists at a distance of one base, and base qualities are not known. These data come from a study of blood T cell repertoires in COVID-19 (TCRdb year 2020). Concerning the study at large: The collaborator samples originated in the United States, Italy and Spain and spanned the acute and convalescent phases of COVID-19. The material from the prospective study consisted of cDNA or gDNA derived from T cells, B-cell-depleted T cells, or PBMCs. Subjects who had been exposed to COVID-19, were actively infected with it, or had recovered from it provided the deeply sampled blood TCRbeta repertoires that made up the dataset. The repertoires were released in a freely available public database intended as a resource for research on the immune response to SARS-CoV-2. The samples were drawn from the first 160 participants of the ongoing ImmuneRACE study and from more than 1,000 subjects provided by 6 global collaborators. Sample metadata almost always included a de-identified subject ID, COVID-19 status, age in years and sex. Where available, HLA class I and class II types were taken from metadata supplied by the sample provider and were not determined by assay-based typing.

Whole blood was collected in K2EDTA tubes by collaborating institutions according to the institutions' own protocols. Collaborator samples were shipped for TCRbeta analysis as frozen whole blood, isolated PBMCs, or DNA extracted from either sample type. TCRbeta CDR3 regions were amplified from genomic DNA using the immunoSEQ Assay, a bias-controlled multiplex PCR. The authors' analysis ran thus. The number of nucleated cells in each sample was estimated from the amplification of reference gene primers within the assay. Sequence reads were collapsed and filtered to measure the absolute abundance of every unique TCRbeta CDR3 rearrangement. Productive Simpson clonality was computed per sample as the square root of Simpson's diversity index over productive rearrangements. The immuneACCESS repertoire file appears here via TCRdb, limited to in-frame rearrangements. These files lack a portion of the clones; in checked studies, under half of the deficit traces to unresolved V genes, and the cause of the others is not known. V, J and clone size reflect that table, while D and trimming were determined from the DNA. This sample gives fewer than 350,000 clones in total; 65% to 90% of them show up just once. Approximately 7.5% of the sample comes from the top ten.

Spanning cysteine to phenylalanine, the CDR3 consists of 15 amino acids. Kept here is only the CDR3 DNA, which spans 45 bases and is read in frame from base 1. The germline V gene supplies CDR1 MNHNS and CDR2 SASEGT. Compared with germline, V lacks 1 base and J lacks 3 bases; bases without a gene match: 6. Study-level results and caveats: How much clinical and demographic metadata was included differed by source and by participant, and the metadata was provided uncurated.

The TCR sequence derives from a human donor in a cohort sampled during active COVID-19. The specimen was peripheral blood. The rearrangement combines TRBV6-1 with TRBJ2-7, and 7 junctional nucleotides match TRBD1. The DNA sequence is given as TGTGCCAGCAGTGAAGTTTGGGACAGTCGCTACGAGCAGTACTTC. It codes for CASSEVWDSRYEQYF.